This T cell receptor (beta chain) was recorded in a study of identical twins. This CDR3 spans 16 amino acids. Trimming cost V 0 bases and J 3 bases; bases outside gene matches: 3. Germline V gene lookup returns CDR1 MNHEY and CDR2 SVGAGI. A single record per CDR3 protein comes from TCRdb applying MiXCR to the 5' RACE reads. The sample holds about 190,000 distinct CDR3 sequences; around 15% are singletons and the top ten take 40%. This clonotype was seen a few times. These sequences were also reported in another study, on T cells expressing NK-cell markers.

Sequencing used CD8+ T cells sorted from blood. The V gene is TRBV6-5, the J gene TRBJ2-1; the match to TRBD2 covers 9 bases. The sequence was collected from a young woman in good health. CDR3 amino acids: CASSYSAGGVYNEQFF. In nucleotides, the CDR3 is TGTGCCAGCAGTTACTCGGCGGGAGGGGTCTACAATGAGCAGTTCTTC.